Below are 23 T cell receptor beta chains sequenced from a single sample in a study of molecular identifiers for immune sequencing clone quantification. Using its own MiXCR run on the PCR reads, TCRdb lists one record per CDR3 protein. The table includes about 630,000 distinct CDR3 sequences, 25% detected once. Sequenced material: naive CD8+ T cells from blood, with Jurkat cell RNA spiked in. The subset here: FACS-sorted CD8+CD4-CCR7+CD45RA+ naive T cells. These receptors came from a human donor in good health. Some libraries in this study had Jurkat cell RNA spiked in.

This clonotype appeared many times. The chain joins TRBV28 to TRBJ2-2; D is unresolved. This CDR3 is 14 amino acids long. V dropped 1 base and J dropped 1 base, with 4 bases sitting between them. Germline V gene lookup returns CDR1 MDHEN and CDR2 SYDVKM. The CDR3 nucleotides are TGTGCCAGCAGTTTATCCGGGAACACCGGGGAGCTGTTTTTT. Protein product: CASSLSGNTGELFF.

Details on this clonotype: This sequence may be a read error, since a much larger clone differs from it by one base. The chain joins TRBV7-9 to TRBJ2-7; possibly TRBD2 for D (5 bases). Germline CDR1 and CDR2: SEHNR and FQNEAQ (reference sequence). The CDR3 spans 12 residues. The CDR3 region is CASSRSNGEQHF. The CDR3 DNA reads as TGTGCCAGCAGCCGTTCCAATGGGGAGCAGCACTTC.

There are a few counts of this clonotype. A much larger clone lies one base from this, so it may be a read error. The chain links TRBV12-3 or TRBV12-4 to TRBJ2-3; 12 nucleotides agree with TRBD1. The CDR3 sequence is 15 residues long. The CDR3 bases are TGTGCCAGCAGTGCCGGGACAGGGGGCACAGATACGCGGTATTTT. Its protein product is CASSAGTGGTDTRYF.

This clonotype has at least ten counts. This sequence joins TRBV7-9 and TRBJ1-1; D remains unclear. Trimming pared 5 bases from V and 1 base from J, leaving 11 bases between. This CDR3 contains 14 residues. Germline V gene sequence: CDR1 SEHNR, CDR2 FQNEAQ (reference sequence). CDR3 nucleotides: TGTGCCAGCAGCCCCCCGGAAGCGAACACTGAAGCTTTCTTT. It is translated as CASSPPEANTEAFF.

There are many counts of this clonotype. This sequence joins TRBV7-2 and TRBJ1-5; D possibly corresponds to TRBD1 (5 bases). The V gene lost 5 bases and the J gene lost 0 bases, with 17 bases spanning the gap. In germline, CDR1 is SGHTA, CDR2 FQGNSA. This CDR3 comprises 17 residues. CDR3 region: CASSPRQSLNSNQPQHF. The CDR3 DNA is TGTGCCAGCAGCCCGAGACAGAGTTTAAATAGCAATCAGCCCCAGCATTTT.

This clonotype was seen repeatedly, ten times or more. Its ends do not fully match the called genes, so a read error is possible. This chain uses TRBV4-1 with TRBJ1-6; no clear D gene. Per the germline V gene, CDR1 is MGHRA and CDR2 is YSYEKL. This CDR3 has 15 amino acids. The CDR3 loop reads CASSQGSSYNSPLHF. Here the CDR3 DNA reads TGTGCCAGCAGCCAAGGGAGCTCCTATAATTCACCCCTCCACTTT.

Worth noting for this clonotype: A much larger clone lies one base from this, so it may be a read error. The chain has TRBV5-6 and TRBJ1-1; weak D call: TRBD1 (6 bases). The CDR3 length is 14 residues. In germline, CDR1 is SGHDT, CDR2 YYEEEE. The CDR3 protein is CVSSNTVGGPEAFF. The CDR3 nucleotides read TGTGTCAGCAGCAACACTGTGGGGGGCCCTGAAGCTTTCTTT.

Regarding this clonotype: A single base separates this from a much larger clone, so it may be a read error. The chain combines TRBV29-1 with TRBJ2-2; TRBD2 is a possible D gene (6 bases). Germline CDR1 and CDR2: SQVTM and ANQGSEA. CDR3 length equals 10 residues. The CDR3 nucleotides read TGCAGCGTTGAAGCCGGGGGGCTGTTTTTT. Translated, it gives CSVEAGGLFF.

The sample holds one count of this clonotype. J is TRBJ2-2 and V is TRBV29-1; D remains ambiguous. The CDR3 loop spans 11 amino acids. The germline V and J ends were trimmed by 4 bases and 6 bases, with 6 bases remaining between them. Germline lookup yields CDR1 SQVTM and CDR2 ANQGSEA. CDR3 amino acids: CSVGAPGELFF. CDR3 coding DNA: TGCAGCGTTGGTGCCCCCGGGGAGCTGTTTTTT.

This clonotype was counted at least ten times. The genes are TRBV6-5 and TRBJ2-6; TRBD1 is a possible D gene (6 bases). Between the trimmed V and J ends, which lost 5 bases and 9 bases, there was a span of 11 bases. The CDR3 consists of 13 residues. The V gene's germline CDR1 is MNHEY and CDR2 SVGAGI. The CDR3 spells CASSLDRSNVLTF. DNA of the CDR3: TGTGCCAGCAGTCTTGACAGGAGCAACGTCCTGACTTTC.

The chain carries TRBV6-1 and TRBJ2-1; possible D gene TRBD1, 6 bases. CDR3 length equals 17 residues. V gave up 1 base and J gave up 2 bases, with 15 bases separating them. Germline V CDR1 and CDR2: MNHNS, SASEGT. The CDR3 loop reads CASSEDPKGVPYNEQFF. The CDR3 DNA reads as TGTGCCAGCAGTGAAGACCCCAAGGGGGTGCCCTACAATGAGCAGTTCTTC.

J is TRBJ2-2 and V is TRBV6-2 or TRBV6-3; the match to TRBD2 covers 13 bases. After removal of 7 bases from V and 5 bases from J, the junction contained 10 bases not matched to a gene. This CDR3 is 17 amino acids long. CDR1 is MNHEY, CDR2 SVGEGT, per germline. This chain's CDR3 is CASTLQGLAGLTGELFF. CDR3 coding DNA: TGTGCCAGCACCCTTCAGGGACTAGCGGGATTAACCGGGGAGCTGTTTTTT.

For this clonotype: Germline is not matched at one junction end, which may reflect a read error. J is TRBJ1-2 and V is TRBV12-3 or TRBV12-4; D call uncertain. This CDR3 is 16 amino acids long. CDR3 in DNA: TGTGCCAGCAGTTTAGGGTTGGGCCGCCCGAACTATGGCTGCACCTTC. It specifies CASSLGLGRPNYGCTF.

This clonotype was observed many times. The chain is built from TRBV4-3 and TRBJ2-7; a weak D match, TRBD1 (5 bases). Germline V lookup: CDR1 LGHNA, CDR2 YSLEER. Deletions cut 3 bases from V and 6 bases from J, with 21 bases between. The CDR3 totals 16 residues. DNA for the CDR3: TGCGCCAGCAGCCAGGTTTCAGACAGTATTGGGGTCGAGCAGTACTTC. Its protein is CASSQVSDSIGVEQYF.

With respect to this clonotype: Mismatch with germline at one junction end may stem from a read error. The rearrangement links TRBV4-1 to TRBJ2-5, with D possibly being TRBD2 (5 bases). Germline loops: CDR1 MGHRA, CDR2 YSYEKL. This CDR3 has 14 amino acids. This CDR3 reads CASSRAARQEPQYF. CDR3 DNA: TGCGCCAGCAGCCGAGCGGCCAGACAAGAGCCCCAGTACTTC.

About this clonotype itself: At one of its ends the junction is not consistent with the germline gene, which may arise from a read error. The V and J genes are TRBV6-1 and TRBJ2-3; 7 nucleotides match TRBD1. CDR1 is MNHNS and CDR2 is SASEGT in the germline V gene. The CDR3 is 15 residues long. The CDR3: CASGDEVGGAGTQYF. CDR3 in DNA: TGTGCCAGCGGTGACGAGGTAGGGGGCGCAGGTACGCAGTATTTT.

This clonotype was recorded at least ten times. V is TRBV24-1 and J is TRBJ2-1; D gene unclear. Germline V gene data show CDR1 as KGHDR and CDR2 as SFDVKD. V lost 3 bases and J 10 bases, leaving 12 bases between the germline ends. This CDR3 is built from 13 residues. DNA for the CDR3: TGTGCCACCAGTGATCCCTTTTGGGGAGAGCAGTTCTTC. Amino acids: CATSDPFWGEQFF.

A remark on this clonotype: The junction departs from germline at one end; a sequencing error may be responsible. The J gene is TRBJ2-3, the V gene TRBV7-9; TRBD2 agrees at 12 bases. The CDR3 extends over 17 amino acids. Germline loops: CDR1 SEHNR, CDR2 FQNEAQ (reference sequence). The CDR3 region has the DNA TGTGCCAGCAGCTTAGCGGGACTAGCGGGTGGCACAGATACGCAGGATTTT. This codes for CASSLAGLAGGTDTQDF.

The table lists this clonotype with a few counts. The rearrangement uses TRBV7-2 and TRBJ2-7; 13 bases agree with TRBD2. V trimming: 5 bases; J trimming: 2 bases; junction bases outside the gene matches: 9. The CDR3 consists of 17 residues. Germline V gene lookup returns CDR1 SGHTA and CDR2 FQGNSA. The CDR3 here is CASSETSGRYAPYEQYF. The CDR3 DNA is TGTGCCAGCAGCGAGACTAGCGGGAGGTACGCTCCCTACGAGCAGTACTTC.

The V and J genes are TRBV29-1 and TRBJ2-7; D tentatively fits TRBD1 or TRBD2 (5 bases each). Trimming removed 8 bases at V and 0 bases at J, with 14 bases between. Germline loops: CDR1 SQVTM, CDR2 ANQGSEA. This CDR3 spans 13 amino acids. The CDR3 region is CSILGTSSYEQYF. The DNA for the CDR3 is TGCAGCATCCTCGGGACGAGCTCCTACGAGCAGTACTTC.

CDR3 residues: CSASVAGVLEQYF. In DNA form, the CDR3 reads TGCAGTGCTAGCGTGGCAGGGGTTTTGGAGCAGTACTTC. This sequence joins TRBV20-1 and TRBJ2-7, with D maybe TRBD1 (6 bases). The CDR3 extends over 13 amino acids. CDR1 and CDR2 (germline): DFQATT, SNEGSKA (reference sequence). The ends were cut back, 3 bases at V and 7 bases at J, with 16 bases in the middle.

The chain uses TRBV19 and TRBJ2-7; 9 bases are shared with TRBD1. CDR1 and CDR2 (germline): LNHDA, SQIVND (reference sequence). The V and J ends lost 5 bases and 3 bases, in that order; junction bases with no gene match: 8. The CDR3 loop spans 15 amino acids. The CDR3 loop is CASSSGTGLDYEQYF. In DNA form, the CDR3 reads TGTGCCAGTAGTTCAGGGACAGGGCTGGACTACGAGCAGTACTTC.

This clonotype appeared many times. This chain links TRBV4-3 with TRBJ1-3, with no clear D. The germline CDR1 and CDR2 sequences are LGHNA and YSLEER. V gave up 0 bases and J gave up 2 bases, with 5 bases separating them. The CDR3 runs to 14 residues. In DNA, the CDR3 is TGCGCCAGCAGCCAAGACAGCGCTGGAAACACCATATATTTT. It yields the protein CASSQDSAGNTIYF.